This passage covers 21 T cell receptor beta chains from one sample sequenced in a study of PD-L1 blockade in urothelial cancer. Assay used: immunoSEQ multiplex PCR; TCRdb lists only in-frame clones, some missing. The sample comprises under 55,000 clones, roughly 84% of which are singletons, and 5.5% to 7% rests with the top ten. Source: PBMCs, taken around atezolizumab (anti-PD-L1) treatment. These receptors were collected from a man aged 35 to 55 with urothelial cancer.

The V gene is TRBV5-1, the J gene TRBJ1-5; D may be TRBD1 (6 bases). The CDR3 is made up of 16 amino acids. The ends were cut back, 2 bases at V and 3 bases at J, with 15 bases in the middle. Germline CDR1 reads SGHRS; CDR2 reads YFSETQ. CDR3 amino acids: CASSFPERGYNQPQHF. The DNA for the CDR3 is TGCGCCAGCAGCTTTCCAGAAAGGGGGTACAATCAGCCCCAGCATTTT.

The chain is built from TRBV18 and TRBJ1-3; weak D call: TRBD1 (5 bases). Trimming removed 4 bases at V and 8 bases at J, with 15 bases between. The CDR3 contains 14 residues. Looked up from germline, CDR1 is KGHSH and CDR2 is LQKENI. DNA for the CDR3: TGTGCCAGCTCACGGGACTCCATGCGAGACACCATATATTTT. Translated, it gives CASSRDSMRDTIYF.

J is TRBJ1-1 and V is TRBV28; 9 bases align to TRBD1. The CDR3 covers 15 residues. V lost 5 bases to trimming and J lost 2 bases; unmatched junction nucleotides: 6. From germline, CDR1 is MDHEN and CDR2 SYDVKM. CDR3 sequence: CASSGTGWTNTEAFF. CDR3 bases: TGTGCCAGCAGTGGGACAGGGTGGACTAACACTGAAGCTTTCTTT. Full variable domain (missing parts from reference TRBV28 and TRBJ1-1): DVKVTQSSRYLVKRTGEKVFLECVQDMDHENMFWYRQDPGLGLRLIYFSYDVKMKEKGDIPEGYSVSREKKERFSLILESASTNQTSMYLCASSGTGWTNTEAFFGQGTRLTVV.

The rearrangement links TRBV20-1 to TRBJ2-3; D not certain. Trimming shortened V by 3 bases and J by 12 bases, and 13 bases separated the two germline ends. The length of the CDR3 is 11 residues. The germline CDR1 and CDR2 sequences are DFQATT and SNEGSKA (reference sequence). As DNA, the CDR3 is TGCAGTGCTAGTTGGCCCTCGATTCAGTATTTT. It translates to CSASWPSIQYF.

The gene calls are TRBV27 and TRBJ1-1, with D tentatively TRBD1 (6 bases). This CDR3 region has 13 residues. From germline, CDR1 is MNHEY and CDR2 SMNVEV (reference sequence). Trimming shortened V by 5 bases and J by 5 bases, and 12 bases separated the two germline ends. The CDR3 DNA reads TGTGCCAGCAGTCTCGACAGGTCTACTGAAGCTTTCTTT. Its translation is CASSLDRSTEAFF.

V and J are TRBV2 and TRBJ1-1; D unclear. The germline V gene has CDR1 SNHLY and CDR2 FYNNEI. Trimming stripped 4 bases from V and 4 bases from J, with 13 bases between. This CDR3 has 14 amino acids. The CDR3 DNA reads as TGTGCCAGCAGTGTATGGCAGGAGGCCACTGAAGCTTTCTTT. Encoded protein: CASSVWQEATEAFF.

The CDR3 nucleotides read TGTGCCAGCAGACCAGGGGGGTCTGGGGCCAACGTCCTGACTTTC. It yields the protein CASRPGGSGANVLTF. J is TRBJ2-6 and V is TRBV6-1, with D possibly being TRBD1 (7 bases). Trimming shortened V by 6 bases and J by 1 base, and 10 bases separated the two germline ends. The CDR3 consists of 15 residues. CDR1 is MNHNS and CDR2 is SASEGT in the germline V gene.

The rearrangement joins TRBV28 to TRBJ1-1, with a weak D call TRBD1 (5 bases). The CDR3 contains 11 residues. Deletions cut 6 bases from V and 11 bases from J, with 13 bases between. Germline-derived CDR1 and CDR2 are MDHEN and SYDVKM. CDR3 protein: CASSLQALAFF. CDR3 nucleotide sequence: TGTGCCAGCAGCCTACAGGCGTTGGCTTTCTTT.

By share of the sample, this clone is medium-sized (0.01 to 0.1%). The chain couples TRBV2 to TRBJ2-7; D is ambiguous. CDR3 length: 13 residues. Trimming removed 2 bases from V and 0 bases from J, with 5 bases in between. Germline V gene lookup returns CDR1 SNHLY and CDR2 FYNNEI. Written as DNA, the CDR3 is TGTGCCAGCAGTGAACCCTACTCCTACGAGCAGTACTTC. Protein product: CASSEPYSYEQYF.

The chain has TRBV13 and TRBJ2-3; 8 nucleotides line up with TRBD1. CDR3 length: 16 amino acids. V trimming: 3 bases; J trimming: 5 bases; junction bases outside the gene matches: 10. Germline V CDR1 and CDR2: PRHDT, FYEKMQ (reference sequence). The CDR3: CASSLIGQGSKDTQYF. CDR3 DNA: TGTGCCAGCAGCTTGATAGGACAGGGTTCGAAAGATACGCAGTATTTT.

This rearrangement joins TRBV11-3 to TRBJ2-7; D unclear. V lost 6 bases and J lost 2, with 11 bases in between. The CDR3 loop spans 13 amino acids. Germline CDR1 is SGHNT and CDR2 is YENEEA. The CDR3 coding sequence is TGTGCCAGCAGGCTCCCTACCCCCTACGAGCAGTACTTC. Protein: CASRLPTPYEQYF.

The V call is TRBV19, the J call TRBJ2-7; D may be TRBD2 (5 bases). In germline, CDR1 is LNHDA, CDR2 SQIVND (reference sequence). This CDR3 is 13 amino acids long. V lost 3 bases to trimming and J lost 2 bases, with 8 bases between them. CDR3 in amino acids: CASSISVTYEQYF. CDR3 DNA sequence: TGTGCCAGTAGTATTAGCGTTACCTACGAGCAGTACTTC.

The chain uses TRBV18 and TRBJ2-1, with 8 bases lining up with TRBD2. V dropped 3 bases and J dropped 6; count of bases not matched to a gene: 7. The CDR3 totals 15 residues. Germline V gene data show CDR1 as KGHSH and CDR2 as LQKENI. The CDR3 spells CASSPKRETFNEQFF. CDR3 nucleotide sequence: TGTGCCAGCTCACCGAAGCGGGAGACATTCAATGAGCAGTTCTTC.

The chain has TRBV7-6 and TRBJ1-1; no definite D call. The germline V gene encodes CDR1 SGHVS and CDR2 FNYEAQ. V was cut by 1 base and J by 4 bases, with 10 bases left in between. The CDR3 loop spans 14 amino acids. The CDR3 DNA reads TGTGCCAGCAGCTTAGTTGGGGAGGGCACTGAAGCTTTCTTT. Amino acids: CASSLVGEGTEAFF.

The rearrangement joins TRBV6-5 to TRBJ2-7; TRBD1 might be the D (6 bases). Per germline, CDR1 MNHEY and CDR2 SVGAGI. This CDR3 region has 14 residues. V lost 5 bases, J lost 5 bases, and 16 bases lay in between. CDR3 DNA sequence: TGTGCCAGCAGTCAACAGGGAAGTCTCGACGAGCAGTACTTC. This translates into CASSQQGSLDEQYF.

This clone was recorded once. The gene calls are TRBV7-2 and TRBJ2-1, with TRBD1 matching 7 bases. This CDR3 region has 15 residues. The V and J ends lost 2 bases and 7 bases, in that order; junction bases with no gene match: 8. The V gene's germline CDR1 is SGHTA and CDR2 FQGNSA. CDR3 nucleotides: TGTGCCAGCAGCTTACGGGGACAGTTCTTGAATGAGCAGTTCTTC. It is translated as CASSLRGQFLNEQFF. Looking up the rest from reference TRBV7-2 and TRBJ2-1 gives the full variable domain: GAGVSQSPSNKVTEKGKDVELRCDPISGHTALYWYRQSLGQGLEFLIYFQGNSAPDKSGLPSDRFSAERTGGSVSTLTIQRTQQEDSAVYLCASSLRGQFLNEQFFGPGTRLTVL.

CDR3 loop: CASSTAGAQNTGELFF. The CDR3 nucleotides read TGTGCCAGCAGTACCGCGGGGGCGCAGAACACCGGGGAGCTGTTTTTT. The chain has TRBV7-8 and TRBJ2-2; perhaps TRBD2 as D (7 bases). The V end was cut by 6 bases, the J end by 1 base, with 15 bases between. CDR3 length: 16 residues. Looked up from germline, CDR1 is SGHVS and CDR2 is FQNEAQ. Filled out from reference TRBV7-8 and TRBJ2-2, the complete variable domain reads GAGVSQSPRYKVAKRGQDVALRCDPISGHVSLFWYQQALGQGPEFLTYFQNEAQLDKSGLPSDRFFAERPEGSVSTLKIQRTQQEDSAVYLCASSTAGAQNTGELFFGEGSRLTVL.

The chain recombines TRBV29-1 with TRBJ2-2; 11 bases map to TRBD2. The CDR3 has 16 amino acids. V trimming: 0 bases; J trimming: 6 bases; junction bases outside the gene matches: 6. Germline CDR1 is SQVTM and CDR2 is ANQGSEA. The CDR3 DNA reads as TGCAGCGTTGAAGAGGAAACTAGCGGGAGTGCCGGGGAGCTGTTTTTT. This codes for CSVEEETSGSAGELFF.

Only a few counts were recorded for this clone. This sequence joins TRBV6-5 and TRBJ1-1, with 8 bases lining up with TRBD1. CDR3 length: 13 amino acids. V lost 6 bases to trimming and J lost 4 bases; unmatched junction nucleotides: 4. Germline V gene data show CDR1 as MNHEY and CDR2 as SVGAGI. The CDR3 DNA is TGTGCCAGCAGGACAGGGGTTGGCACTGAAGCTTTCTTT. Residues: CASRTGVGTEAFF.

This clone has more than one count but fewer than ten. CDR3 amino acids: CASSEVGGYGYTF. The CDR3 bases are TGTGCCAGCAGTGAGGTGGGGGGTTATGGCTACACCTTC. This chain connects TRBV2 to TRBJ1-2, with D perhaps matching TRBD1 (5 bases). With 3 bases removed from V and 5 bases from J, the gap between germline ends came to 10 bases. CDR3 length equals 13 residues. In germline, CDR1 is SNHLY, CDR2 FYNNEI.

The V call is TRBV6-1, the J call TRBJ1-1; TRBD1 matches at 10 bases. The CDR3 spans 16 residues. Unmatched junction bases numbered 11, after V lost 2 bases and J lost 8 bases. CDR1 and CDR2 from the germline V gene are MNHNS and SASEGT. CDR3 in DNA: TGTGCCAGCAGTGAATGGGAAGGGACAGGGGTATCCGAAGCTTTCTTT. It yields the protein CASSEWEGTGVSEAFF.